This T cell receptor beta chain is from a study of blood T cell repertoires in COVID-19. The repertoire was sequenced with immunoSEQ multiplex PCR; TCRdb's copy has only in-frame clones and lacks some. The sample has 200,000 to 250,000 clones, 87% seen once. This clone came up a few times. The source is a man younger than 45 who had recovered from COVID-19. The material sequenced was PBMCs or T cells enriched from blood (not recorded which).

CDR3 amino acids: CSAPDRREQYF. The CDR3 DNA reads as TGCAGTGCTCCAGACAGGCGGGAGCAGTACTTC. This chain joins TRBV20-1 and TRBJ2-7; D might be TRBD1 (6 bases). Trimming shortened V by 5 bases and J by 7 bases, and 12 bases separated the two germline ends. CDR1 DFQATT and CDR2 SNEGSKA come from the germline V gene (reference sequence). The CDR3 loop spans 11 amino acids.